This record covers a single T cell receptor (beta chain). Its antigen remains unidentified. This sample is drawn from a study of T cell responses to AZD1222 COVID-19 vaccine. General observations from the study: Seropositivity was recorded at baseline in only a handful of AZD1222 recipients.

Sequenced by immunoSEQ multiplex PCR; TCRdb stores in-frame clones only, minus some. The sample lists roughly 100,000 clones; roughly 86% were seen once. Specimen: peripheral blood, collected on day 0 of AZD1222 vaccination. This receptor was obtained from an adult in good health.

DNA for the CDR3: TGTGCCTGGAGAACCGGGTCGGGGCTTAACTATGGCTACACCTTC. Translating it yields CAWRTGSGLNYGYTF. The chain has TRBV30 and TRBJ1-2; TRBD1 might be the D (5 bases). Germline assignment: CDR1 GTSNPN and CDR2 SVGIG (reference sequence). The V and J ends lost 3 bases and 1 base respectively, with 15 bases between them. The CDR3 has 15 residues.